The 15 T cell receptor beta chains presented below share a single source sample, sequenced in a study of beta chain features in type 1 diabetes. cDNA synthesis used the whole RNA isolate, giving expressed TCRB sequences. Some clones are missing from TCRdb's copy, which holds only in-frame ones; the method was immunoSEQ multiplex PCR. The sample includes about 160,000 clones, 8% to 9.5% of them seen just once. Their antigens are not known. Study outcomes and limitations: Across all four CD4+ subsets, people with type 1 diabetes showed modestly shorter TCRB CDR3s.

The source material was central memory CD4+ T cells from blood. The receptors were gathered from a young woman with type 1 diabetes.

The V and J genes are TRBV4-1 and TRBJ1-4; no definite D call. The V end lost 6 bases, the J end lost 8 bases, and 19 bases lay between the germline ends. Germline CDR1 reads MGHRA; CDR2 reads YSYEKL. The CDR3 is 15 amino acids. CDR3 DNA sequence: TGCGCCAGCAGTCGAGTCGGTGCCGGGTCCGAAAAACTGTTTTTT. Its translation: CASSRVGAGSEKLFF.

This clone was observed a few times. The rearrangement uses TRBV4-2 and TRBJ2-5; 9 positions agree with TRBD2. The CDR3 spans 18 residues. Per germline, CDR1 LGHNA and CDR2 YNFKEQ. V lost 0 bases to trimming and J lost 4 bases; unmatched junction nucleotides: 12. DNA of the CDR3: TGTGCCAGCAGCCAAGATGAAGGGGTAGCGGGGGAGGCAGAGACCCAGTACTTC. It yields the protein CASSQDEGVAGEAETQYF.

This sequence joins TRBV4-1 and TRBJ2-4; D remains ambiguous. CDR1 is MGHRA and CDR2 is YSYEKL in the germline V gene. The V gene lost 0 bases and the J gene lost 0 bases, with 6 bases spanning the gap. This CDR3 comprises 15 residues. The CDR3 loop reads CASSQEALAKNIQYF. DNA for the CDR3: TGCGCCAGCAGCCAAGAAGCTCTAGCCAAAAACATTCAGTACTTC.

V and J are TRBV2 and TRBJ2-2; the D is unclear. Germline CDR1 reads SNHLY; CDR2 reads FYNNEI. With 4 bases removed from V and 6 bases from J, the gap between germline ends came to 9 bases. The CDR3 has 13 residues. In DNA, the CDR3 is TGTGCCAGCAGTGTGTTAGTTGCCGGGGAGCTGTTTTTT. Amino acids: CASSVLVAGELFF.

This chain uses TRBV7-9 with TRBJ1-5, with D perhaps matching TRBD1 (6 bases). Germline assignment: CDR1 SEHNR and CDR2 FQNEAQ (reference sequence). The CDR3 has 15 amino acids. The germline V and J ends were trimmed by 5 bases and 6 bases, with 17 bases remaining between them. CDR3 amino acids: CASSPGAGLSQPQHF. CDR3 sequence (DNA): TGTGCCAGCAGCCCAGGGGCAGGGCTAAGTCAGCCCCAGCATTTT.

This clone has only a few counts. The chain has TRBV4-3 and TRBJ2-2; tentatively, D is TRBD2 (5 bases). Germline CDR1 reads LGHNA; CDR2 reads YSLEER. V was cut by 1 base and J by 0 bases, with 12 bases left in between. The CDR3 has 17 amino acids. CDR3 DNA: TGCGCCAGCAGCCAAGCGAAGACTAAGGCGAACACCGGGGAGCTGTTTTTT. As protein: CASSQAKTKANTGELFF.

This clone came up a few times. The V call is TRBV10-3, the J call TRBJ2-7; 9 bases map to TRBD1. The V gene end was trimmed by 5 bases and the J gene end by 3 bases; junction bases not matched to a gene: 5. Germline lookup yields CDR1 ENHRY and CDR2 SYGVKD. The CDR3 has 14 residues. CDR3 sequence (DNA): TGTGCCATCAGTAGTCGGACAGGGGTCTACGAGCAGTACTTC. It yields the protein CAISSRTGVYEQYF.

This clone was counted only a few times. This sequence joins TRBV9 and TRBJ1-1; D gene ambiguous. CDR1 SGDLS and CDR2 YYNGEE come from the germline V gene. V lost 4 bases, J lost 7 bases, and 8 bases lay in between. CDR3 length: 11 residues. The CDR3 loop reads CASSRGVEAFF. CDR3 sequence (DNA): TGTGCCAGCAGCCGGGGAGTTGAAGCTTTCTTT.

This clone was picked up many times. Other DNA sequences of this sample code for an identical CDR3. CDR3 loop: CSVARGQETQYF. The CDR3 bases are TGCAGCGTTGCACGGGGACAAGAGACCCAGTACTTC. This sequence joins TRBV29-1 and TRBJ2-5; perhaps TRBD2 as D (5 bases). Trimming took off 4 bases at V and 2 bases at J, with 8 bases between the two ends. Germline loops: CDR1 SQVTM, CDR2 ANQGSEA. This CDR3 spans 12 amino acids.

This chain connects TRBV7-2 to TRBJ2-5; D possibly corresponds to TRBD2 (6 bases). This CDR3 spans 15 amino acids. CDR1 is SGHTA, CDR2 FQGNSA, per germline. V was trimmed by 5 bases and J by 3 bases, leaving 16 bases between them. The CDR3 sequence is CASSPGGGIKETQYF. CDR3 nucleotide sequence: TGTGCCAGCAGCCCCGGTGGGGGGATAAAAGAGACCCAGTACTTC.

This clone was seen ten or more times. The CDR3, as DNA: TGCAGCGCCCATAGCGGGAGCAGGTACGAGCAGTACTTC. Protein: CSAHSGSRYEQYF. The V call is TRBV29-1, the J call TRBJ2-7, with TRBD2 matching over 9 bases. Per the germline V gene, CDR1 is SQVTM and CDR2 is ANQGSEA. CDR3 length: 13 amino acids. With 7 bases clipped from V and 4 bases from J, the junction kept 8 bases outside the gene matches.

The CDR3 loop reads CASSYSGENIQYF. The CDR3 DNA reads as TGTGCCAGCAGTTACTCGGGAGAGAACATTCAGTACTTC. This chain joins TRBV6-5 and TRBJ2-4, with TRBD2 as a possible D gene (5 bases). Germline lookup yields CDR1 MNHEY and CDR2 SVGAGI. This CDR3 contains 13 residues. V was trimmed by 0 bases and J by 7 bases, leaving 7 bases between them.

V and J are TRBV6-5 and TRBJ2-7, with 10 bases aligning to TRBD1. The V and J ends lost 0 bases and 4 bases, in that order; junction bases with no gene match: 6. CDR1 is MNHEY and CDR2 is SVGAGI in the germline V gene. The length of the CDR3 is 16 residues. CDR3 in amino acids: CASSYSMTGGAYEQYF. The CDR3 DNA follows: TGTGCCAGCAGTTACTCGATGACAGGGGGCGCGTACGAGCAGTACTTC.

This clone is classed as medium-sized (0.01 to 0.1%). V gene TRBV5-4 combines with J gene TRBJ2-5; 8 bases are shared with TRBD1. V dropped 5 bases and J dropped 5; count of bases not matched to a gene: 5. Germline V gene sequence: CDR1 SGHNT, CDR2 YYREEE (reference sequence). There are 13 residues in the CDR3. The CDR3 nucleotides read TGTGCCAGCAGACGGACAGGGTGGGAGACCCAGTACTTC. Translating gives CASRRTGWETQYF.

The V gene is TRBV19, the J gene TRBJ2-2, with D possibly matching TRBD2 (5 bases). Germline V gene sequence: CDR1 LNHDA, CDR2 SQIVND (reference sequence). With 6 bases removed from V and 2 bases from J, the gap between germline ends came to 13 bases. This CDR3 region has 15 residues. CDR3 in DNA: TGTGCCAGTAGCACCACTCGACTAAACACCGGGGAGCTGTTTTTT. Its protein product is CASSTTRLNTGELFF.